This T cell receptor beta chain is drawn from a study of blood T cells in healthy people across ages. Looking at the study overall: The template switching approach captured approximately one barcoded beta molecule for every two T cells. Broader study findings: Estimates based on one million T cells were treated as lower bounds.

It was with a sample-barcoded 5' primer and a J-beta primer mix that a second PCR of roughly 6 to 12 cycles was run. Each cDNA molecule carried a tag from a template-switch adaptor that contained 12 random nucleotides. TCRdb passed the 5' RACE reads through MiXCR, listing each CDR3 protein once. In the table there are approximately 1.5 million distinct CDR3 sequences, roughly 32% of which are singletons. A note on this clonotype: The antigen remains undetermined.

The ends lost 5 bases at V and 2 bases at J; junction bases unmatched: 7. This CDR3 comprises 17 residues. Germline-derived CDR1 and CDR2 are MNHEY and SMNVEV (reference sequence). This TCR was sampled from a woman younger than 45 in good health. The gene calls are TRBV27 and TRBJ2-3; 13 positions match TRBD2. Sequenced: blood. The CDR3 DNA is TGTGCCAGCAGTGTAGGGACTAGCGGGATACCCACAGATACGCAGTATTTT. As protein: CASSVGTSGIPTDTQYF.